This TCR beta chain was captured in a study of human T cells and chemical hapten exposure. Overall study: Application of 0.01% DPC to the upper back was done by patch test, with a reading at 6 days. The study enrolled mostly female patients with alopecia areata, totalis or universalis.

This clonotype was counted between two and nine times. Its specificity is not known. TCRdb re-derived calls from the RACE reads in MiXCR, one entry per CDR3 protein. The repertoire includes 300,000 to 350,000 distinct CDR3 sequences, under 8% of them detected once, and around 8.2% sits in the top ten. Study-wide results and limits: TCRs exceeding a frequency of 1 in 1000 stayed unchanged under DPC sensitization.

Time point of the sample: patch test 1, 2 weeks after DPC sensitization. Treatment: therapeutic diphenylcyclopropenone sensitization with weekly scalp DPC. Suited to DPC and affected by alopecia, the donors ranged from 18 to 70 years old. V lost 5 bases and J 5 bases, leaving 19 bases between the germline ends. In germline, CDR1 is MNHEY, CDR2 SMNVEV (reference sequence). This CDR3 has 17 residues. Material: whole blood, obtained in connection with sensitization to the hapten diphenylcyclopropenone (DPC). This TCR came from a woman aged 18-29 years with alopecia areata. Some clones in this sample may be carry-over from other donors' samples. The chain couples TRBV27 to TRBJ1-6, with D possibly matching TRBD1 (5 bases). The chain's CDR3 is CASSLLTDGYDNSPLHF. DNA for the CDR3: TGTGCCAGCAGTCTACTGACAGACGGGTACGATAATTCACCCCTCCACTTT.